These T cell receptor beta chains were read from a single sample in a study of shared clonotypes between healthy human individuals. Repertoires were generated with immunoSEQ multiplex PCR, while TCRdb's copy carries only in-frame clones and drops some. Counted here are about 2 million clones, approximately 95% occurring once; the ten biggest clones make up under 1.5%. The sample taken for sequencing was naive CD8+ T cells sorted from blood. The receptors come from a man younger than 35 in good health. The CDR3 runs from the conserved cysteine through the conserved F or W. A D gene is named only where the DNA matches it firmly. Size values are once, few and many counts, or a class for expanded clones, and some rows have none.

abundance	v_gene	j_gene	d_gene	CDR3aa	CDR3nt
-	TRBV2	TRBJ2-5	-	CASTLDGYQETQYF	TGTGCCAGCACCCTGGACGGGTACCAAGAGACCCAGTACTTC
-	TRBV27	TRBJ2-2	-	CASSSLPRFTGELFF	TGTGCCAGCAGTTCCCTTCCGAGGTTCACCGGGGAGCTGTTTTTT
-	TRBV5-1	TRBJ2-7	-	CASREDSGRYEQYF	TGCGCCAGCAGGGAAGACAGCGGGCGATACGAGCAGTACTTC
-	TRBV6-5	TRBJ1-4	-	CASSPDPPRLFF	TGTGCCAGCAGTCCGGACCCGCCGAGACTGTTTTTT
-	TRBV10-3	TRBJ2-7	TRBD2	CAISEPGGVREQYF	TGTGCCATCAGTGAGCCGGGGGGGGTTAGGGAGCAGTACTTC
-	TRBV7-9	TRBJ1-2	-	CASSLAIGSGYTF	TGTGCCAGCAGCTTAGCGATAGGGTCTGGCTACACCTTC
-	TRBV19	TRBJ2-7	TRBD2	CASSVGTSGVYEQYF	TGTGCCAGTAGTGTCGGGACTAGCGGGGTGTACGAGCAGTACTTC
-	TRBV7-9	TRBJ1-1	-	CASSQTGLGEAFF	TGTGCCAGCAGCCAGACAGGACTGGGTGAAGCTTTCTTT
-	TRBV28	TRBJ2-7	-	CASSLARLSSSYEQYF	TGTGCCAGCAGTCTGGCGCGATTGTCTAGCTCCTACGAGCAGTACTTC
-	TRBV7-8	TRBJ2-7	TRBD2	CASSLAGGQYEQYF	TGTGCCAGCAGTTTAGCGGGGGGACAATACGAGCAGTACTTC
few	TRBV5-6	TRBJ1-2	TRBD1	CASSTGQGNYGYTF	TGTGCCAGCAGTACGGGACAGGGGAACTATGGCTACACCTTC
-	TRBV19	TRBJ2-1	TRBD1	CASSMTGAEQFF	TGTGCCAGTAGTATGACAGGGGCTGAGCAGTTCTTC
-	TRBV4-1	TRBJ2-5	-	CASSQEYRTYFGKTQYF	TGCGCCAGCAGCCAAGAATACAGGACCTACTTTGGGAAGACCCAGTACTTC
-	TRBV7-2	TRBJ2-7	TRBD1	CASSLGGRTGLYEQYF	TGTGCCAGCAGCTTAGGAGGTCGGACAGGGCTCTACGAGCAGTACTTC
once	TRBV4-1	TRBJ2-7	TRBD2	CASSQNIAGRSYEQYF	TGCGCCAGCAGCCAGAACATAGCGGGCAGGTCCTACGAGCAGTACTTC
few	TRBV6-5	TRBJ1-1	-	CASSYGGENTEAFF	TGTGCCAGCAGTTACGGGGGCGAGAACACTGAAGCTTTCTTT
-	TRBV4-3	TRBJ2-7	-	CASSSTREQYEQYF	TGCGCCAGCAGCTCTACGCGGGAACAGTACGAGCAGTACTTC
-	TRBV5-4	TRBJ1-6	-	CASSFGVYADNSPLHF	TGTGCCAGCAGCTTTGGAGTTTATGCAGATAATTCACCCCTCCACTTT
-	TRBV6-5	TRBJ1-1	TRBD1	CASSLYRGNTEAFF	TGTGCCAGCAGTTTGTACAGGGGGAACACTGAAGCTTTCTTT
-	TRBV6-5	TRBJ1-2	-	CASSYSEGWGGYTF	TGTGCCAGCAGTTACTCCGAGGGATGGGGGGGCTACACCTTC
-	TRBV7-9	TRBJ1-1	-	CASSLGSRPEAFF	TGTGCCAGCAGCTTAGGCTCCCGTCCTGAAGCTTTCTTT
-	TRBV6-1	TRBJ2-7	-	CASSENLPHEQYF	TGTGCCAGCAGTGAAAATCTTCCCCACGAGCAGTACTTC
-	TRBV6-6	TRBJ2-2	TRBD2	CASSALAGENTGELFF	TGTGCCAGCAGCGCCCTGGCGGGGGAGAACACCGGGGAGCTGTTTTTT
-	TRBV6-1	TRBJ2-2	-	CASSDRGVTGELFF	TGTGCCAGCAGTGACAGGGGGGTCACCGGGGAGCTGTTTTTT
-	TRBV4-1	TRBJ2-7	-	CASSQTDSYEQYF	TGCGCCAGCAGCCAGACTGATTCCTACGAGCAGTACTTC
once	TRBV19	TRBJ2-7	-	CASSIDLGREQYF	TGTGCCAGTAGTATAGATCTTGGTAGAGAGCAGTACTTC
-	TRBV11-2	TRBJ2-7	-	CASSSRGAPSYEQYF	TGTGCCAGCAGCTCGAGGGGCGCGCCCAGCTACGAGCAGTACTTC
-	TRBV10-2	TRBJ2-3	TRBD2	CASSVLSGSRTDTQYF	TGCGCCAGCAGCGTTCTTAGCGGGAGCCGCACAGATACGCAGTATTTT